Listed below are T cell receptor beta chains from one sample, sequenced in a study of blood T cell repertoires in COVID-19. The method was immunoSEQ multiplex PCR; TCRdb's version includes in-frame clones alone and lacks a portion of them. Of roughly 97,000 clones in the sample, roughly 84% were seen once. The sequenced sample consisted of peripheral blood. The origin of the receptors is a man in his fifties or sixties with acute or convalescent COVID-19. Both conserved end residues are part of each CDR3. The order of the fields is D gene, V gene, J gene, clone size, CDR3 protein, CDR3 DNA. The D gene is left open where the match is weak. A row's size may be missing; if present it is once, few, many or a size class.

D: -; V: TRBV27; J: TRBJ2-3; size: -; CDR3: CASRPSGSSTQYF; DNA: TGTGCCAGCAGACCCTCTGGGAGTTCTACGCAGTATTTT
D: TRBD1; V: TRBV5-4; J: TRBJ1-6; size: once; CDR3: CASSFDRGGSPLHF; DNA: TGTGCCAGCAGCTTCGACAGGGGAGGGTCACCCCTCCACTTT
D: -; V: TRBV5-4; J: TRBJ2-5; size: -; CDR3: CASSSGREQETQYF; DNA: TGTGCCAGCAGTTCCGGACGGGAACAAGAGACCCAGTACTTC
D: -; V: TRBV5-1; J: TRBJ1-4; size: -; CDR3: CASKAGGQSNEKLFF; DNA: TGCGCCAGCAAGGCGGGGGGGCAAAGTAATGAAAAACTGTTTTTT
D: TRBD1; V: TRBV28; J: TRBJ1-1; size: -; CDR3: CASSWTGVSTEAFF; DNA: TGTGCCAGCAGTTGGACAGGGGTTTCAACTGAAGCTTTCTTT
D: -; V: TRBV7-8; J: TRBJ2-7; size: -; CDR3: CASSLDWGSAEQYF; DNA: TGTGCCAGCAGCTTAGATTGGGGTAGCGCCGAGCAGTACTTC
D: TRBD2; V: TRBV4-1; J: TRBJ2-7; size: -; CDR3: CASSQDGASGNVYEQYF; DNA: TGCGCCAGCAGCCAAGATGGGGCTAGCGGGAACGTATACGAGCAGTACTTC
D: -; V: TRBV7-9; J: TRBJ2-5; size: -; CDR3: CASSLARDQETQYF; DNA: TGTGCCAGCAGCTTAGCCAGGGACCAAGAGACCCAGTACTTC
D: -; V: TRBV2; J: TRBJ1-6; size: -; CDR3: CASSPRGGRNSPLHF; DNA: TGTGCCAGCAGTCCCCGGGGGGGTAGGAATTCACCCCTCCACTTT
D: TRBD1; V: TRBV6-1; J: TRBJ2-5; size: -; CDR3: CASSEWGQGRETQYF; DNA: TGTGCCAGCAGTGAATGGGGACAGGGGAGGGAGACCCAGTACTTC
D: TRBD2; V: TRBV3-1/TRBV3-2; J: TRBJ2-7; size: -; CDR3: CATSRTSGRDYEQYF; DNA: TGTGCCACCTCCAGGACTAGCGGGAGGGACTACGAGCAGTACTTC
D: -; V: TRBV2; J: TRBJ1-6; size: -; CDR3: CASTGVRNSPLHF; DNA: TGTGCCAGCACCGGGGTCCGGAATTCACCCCTCCACTTT
D: -; V: TRBV12-3/TRBV12-4; J: TRBJ1-2; size: -; CDR3: CASSTGTGGYTF; DNA: TGTGCCAGCAGTACAGGGACCGGCGGCTACACCTTC
D: -; V: TRBV7-2; J: TRBJ1-2; size: -; CDR3: CASSRGFGTDFYGYTF; DNA: TGTGCCAGCAGCCGGGGATTCGGGACTGACTTCTATGGCTACACCTTC
D: TRBD2; V: TRBV24-1; J: TRBJ2-5; size: -; CDR3: CATSDPSLAGGVETQYF; DNA: TGTGCCACCAGTGACCCTTCGCTAGCGGGAGGAGTGGAGACCCAGTACTTC
D: -; V: TRBV28; J: TRBJ1-1; size: -; CDR3: CASSLRSEAFF; DNA: TGTGCCAGCAGTCTACGATCTGAAGCTTTCTTT
D: -; V: TRBV19; J: TRBJ2-1; size: -; CDR3: CASSIGGSDANEQFF; DNA: TGTGCCAGTAGTATAGGTGGTAGCGACGCGAATGAGCAGTTCTTC
D: -; V: TRBV18; J: TRBJ2-3; size: -; CDR3: CASSPGAGTDTQYF; DNA: TGTGCCAGCTCACCAGGAGCTGGGACAGATACGCAGTATTTT
D: -; V: TRBV6-5; J: TRBJ1-1; size: -; CDR3: CASSQVDMNTEAFF; DNA: TGTGCCAGCAGTCAGGTAGATATGAACACTGAAGCTTTCTTT
D: -; V: TRBV7-9; J: TRBJ2-7; size: -; CDR3: CASSLRGIGQYF; DNA: TGTGCCAGCAGCTTAAGGGGGATTGGGCAGTACTTC
D: -; V: TRBV6-5; J: TRBJ2-2; size: -; CDR3: CASSQGLLNTGELFF; DNA: TGTGCCAGCAGCCAGGGGCTCCTGAACACCGGGGAGCTGTTTTTT
D: -; V: TRBV7-8; J: TRBJ2-2; size: -; CDR3: CASSLGPGNTGELFF; DNA: TGTGCCAGCAGCTTGGGGCCGGGGAACACCGGGGAGCTGTTTTTT
D: -; V: TRBV29-1; J: TRBJ1-2; size: -; CDR3: CSVEVGRGDGYTF; DNA: TGCAGCGTTGAAGTAGGACGGGGGGATGGCTACACCTTC
D: TRBD2; V: TRBV7-9; J: TRBJ2-5; size: -; CDR3: CASSLVSWLAGDQETQYF; DNA: TGTGCCAGCAGCTTAGTGTCGTGGCTAGCGGGAGACCAAGAGACCCAGTACTTC
D: -; V: TRBV6-5; J: TRBJ2-6; size: -; CDR3: CASRTRQPGANVLTF; DNA: TGTGCCAGCAGAACCCGACAGCCTGGGGCCAACGTCCTGACTTTC
D: TRBD1; V: TRBV19; J: TRBJ1-2; size: -; CDR3: CASSVPQGEVGYTF; DNA: TGTGCCAGTAGTGTCCCACAGGGGGAGGTGGGCTACACCTTC
D: -; V: TRBV4-3; J: TRBJ1-3; size: -; CDR3: CASSQGRGRGNTIYF; DNA: TGCGCCAGCAGCCAAGGCAGGGGCAGAGGAAACACCATATATTTT
D: -; V: TRBV7-6; J: TRBJ1-6; size: -; CDR3: CASSLIAGRNNSPLHF; DNA: TGTGCCAGCAGCTTAATTGCGGGGAGAAATAATTCACCCCTCCACTTT
D: -; V: TRBV5-1; J: TRBJ2-5; size: -; CDR3: CASSSTPTQETQYF; DNA: TGCGCCAGCAGCTCCACCCCCACTCAAGAGACCCAGTACTTC
D: -; V: TRBV7-9; J: TRBJ2-2; size: -; CDR3: CASGPWRAQNTGELFF; DNA: TGTGCCAGCGGTCCTTGGCGGGCGCAGAACACCGGGGAGCTGTTTTTT
D: TRBD2; V: TRBV5-1; J: TRBJ2-2; size: -; CDR3: CASSLEGGANTGELFF; DNA: TGCGCCAGCAGCTTGGAGGGAGGGGCGAACACCGGGGAGCTGTTTTTT
D: TRBD1; V: TRBV6-5; J: TRBJ2-5; size: -; CDR3: CASTQGKETQYF; DNA: TGTGCCAGCACACAGGGGAAAGAGACCCAGTACTTC
D: -; V: TRBV19; J: TRBJ2-7; size: -; CDR3: CASSNLGAYEQYF; DNA: TGTGCCAGTAGTAATCTAGGGGCCTACGAGCAGTACTTC
D: -; V: TRBV7-8; J: TRBJ1-5; size: -; CDR3: CASSLASRQPQHF; DNA: TGTGCCAGCAGCTTAGCGTCCCGTCAGCCCCAGCATTTT
D: TRBD1; V: TRBV5-1; J: TRBJ1-4; size: -; CDR3: CASSPRQGINEKLFF; DNA: TGCGCCAGCAGCCCAAGACAGGGGATAAATGAAAAACTGTTTTTT
D: -; V: TRBV27; J: TRBJ2-7; size: -; CDR3: CASSLDRRSHEQYF; DNA: TGTGCCAGCAGTTTAGACAGGAGGAGCCACGAGCAGTACTTC
D: TRBD1; V: TRBV5-1; J: TRBJ1-3; size: -; CDR3: CASSQERGQGNTIYF; DNA: TGCGCCAGCAGCCAGGAGAGGGGGCAAGGAAACACCATATATTTT
D: TRBD1; V: TRBV14; J: TRBJ1-1; size: -; CDR3: CASSSRTGWEAFF; DNA: TGTGCCAGCAGCTCCCGGACAGGGTGGGAAGCTTTCTTT
D: TRBD1; V: TRBV27; J: TRBJ1-3; size: -; CDR3: CASARTGLGLSGNTIYF; DNA: TGTGCCAGCGCGCGGACAGGGCTCGGTCTCTCTGGAAACACCATATATTTT
D: -; V: TRBV16; J: TRBJ1-3; size: -; CDR3: CASSQSVGGRNTIYF; DNA: TGTGCCAGCAGCCAATCGGTAGGGGGAAGAAACACCATATATTTT
D: -; V: TRBV10-1; J: TRBJ2-7; size: -; CDR3: CASSDSGSPPHEQYF; DNA: TGCGCCAGCAGTGACTCCGGGTCCCCACCCCACGAGCAGTACTTC
D: -; V: TRBV27; J: TRBJ1-6; size: -; CDR3: CASSPRTRYNSPLHF; DNA: TGTGCCAGCAGTCCCCGGACACGCTATAATTCACCCCTCCACTTT
D: -; V: TRBV19; J: TRBJ1-5; size: -; CDR3: CASSIESGTNQPQHF; DNA: TGTGCCAGTAGTATAGAGTCAGGGACTAATCAGCCCCAGCATTTT
D: -; V: TRBV19; J: TRBJ1-1; size: -; CDR3: CASSMAQLNTEAFF; DNA: TGTGCCAGTAGTATGGCACAGCTGAACACTGAAGCTTTCTTT
D: TRBD1; V: TRBV9; J: TRBJ2-7; size: -; CDR3: CASSVGQGDYEQYF; DNA: TGTGCCAGCAGCGTAGGACAGGGGGACTACGAGCAGTACTTC